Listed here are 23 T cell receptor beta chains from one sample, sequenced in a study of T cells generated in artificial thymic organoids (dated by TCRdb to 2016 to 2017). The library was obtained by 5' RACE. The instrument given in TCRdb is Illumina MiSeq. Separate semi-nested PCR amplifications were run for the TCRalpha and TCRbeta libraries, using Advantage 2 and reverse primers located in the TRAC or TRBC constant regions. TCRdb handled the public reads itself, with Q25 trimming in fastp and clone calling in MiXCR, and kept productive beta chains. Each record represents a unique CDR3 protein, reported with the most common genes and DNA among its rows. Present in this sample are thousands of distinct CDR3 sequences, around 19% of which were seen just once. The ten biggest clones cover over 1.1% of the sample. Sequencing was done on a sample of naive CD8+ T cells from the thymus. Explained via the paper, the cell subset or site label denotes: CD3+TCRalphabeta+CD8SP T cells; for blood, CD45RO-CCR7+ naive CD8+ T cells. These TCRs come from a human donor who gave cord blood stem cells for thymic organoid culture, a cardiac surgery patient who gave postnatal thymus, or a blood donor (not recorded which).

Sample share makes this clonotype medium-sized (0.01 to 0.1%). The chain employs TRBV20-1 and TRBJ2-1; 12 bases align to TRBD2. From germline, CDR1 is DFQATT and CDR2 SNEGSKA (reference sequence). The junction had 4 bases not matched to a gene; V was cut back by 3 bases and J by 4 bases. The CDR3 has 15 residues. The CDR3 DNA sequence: TGCAGTGCTAGTGAGACTAGCGGGGGTTACAATGAGCAGTTCTTC. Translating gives CSASETSGGYNEQFF.

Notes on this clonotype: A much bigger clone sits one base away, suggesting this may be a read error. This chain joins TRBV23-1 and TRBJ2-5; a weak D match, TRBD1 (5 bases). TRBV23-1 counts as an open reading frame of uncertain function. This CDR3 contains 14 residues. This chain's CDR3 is CTSSQWTNGETQYF. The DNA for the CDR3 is TGCACCAGCAGTCAATGGACAAATGGGGAGACCCAGTACTTC.

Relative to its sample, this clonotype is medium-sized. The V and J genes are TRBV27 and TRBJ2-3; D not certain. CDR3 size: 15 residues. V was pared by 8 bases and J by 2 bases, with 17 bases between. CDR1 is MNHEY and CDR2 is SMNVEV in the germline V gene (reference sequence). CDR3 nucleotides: TGTGCCAGCCGTGGATCGCTTGGGTACACAGATACGCAGTATTTT. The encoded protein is CASRGSLGYTDTQYF.

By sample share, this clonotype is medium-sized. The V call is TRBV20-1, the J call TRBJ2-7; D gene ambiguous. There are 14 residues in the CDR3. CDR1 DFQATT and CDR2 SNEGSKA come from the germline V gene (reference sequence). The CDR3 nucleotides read TGCAGCGTATATTCCGGACCAACCTCATACGAGCAGTACTTC. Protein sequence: CSVYSGPTSYEQYF.

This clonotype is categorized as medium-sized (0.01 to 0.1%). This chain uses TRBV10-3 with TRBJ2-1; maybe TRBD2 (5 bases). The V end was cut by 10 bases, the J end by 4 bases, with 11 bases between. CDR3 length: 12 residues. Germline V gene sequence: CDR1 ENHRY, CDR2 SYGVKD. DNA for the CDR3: TGTGCCACGGAGGACTTTTACAATGAGCAGTTCTTC. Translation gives CATEDFYNEQFF.

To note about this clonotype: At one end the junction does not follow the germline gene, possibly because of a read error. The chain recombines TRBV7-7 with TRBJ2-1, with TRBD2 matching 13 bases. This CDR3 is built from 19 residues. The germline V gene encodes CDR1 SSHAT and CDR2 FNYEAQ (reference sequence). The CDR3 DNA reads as TGTGCTAGCAGCATGGGGACTAGCGGGACCTCCGAAAATGGAAATGAGCAGTTCTTC. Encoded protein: CASSMGTSGTSENGNEQFF. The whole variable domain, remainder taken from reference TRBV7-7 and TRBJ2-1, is GAGVSQSPRYKVTKRGQDVTLRCDPISSHATLYWYQQALGQGPEFLTYFNYEAQPDKSGLPSDRFSAERPEGSISTLTIQRTEQRDSAMYRCASSMGTSGTSENGNEQFFGPGTRLTVL.

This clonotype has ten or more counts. This chain's CDR3 is CASRSTGISSNSPLHF. The DNA of the CDR3 is TGCGCCAGCAGGTCCACAGGGATCTCTTCAAATTCACCCCTCCACTTT. This chain connects TRBV5-1 to TRBJ1-6; the D gene is possibly TRBD1 (6 bases). The CDR3 spans 16 residues. V lost 5 bases to trimming and J lost 7 bases, with 19 bases between them. Germline V gene data show CDR1 as SGHRS and CDR2 as YFSETQ.

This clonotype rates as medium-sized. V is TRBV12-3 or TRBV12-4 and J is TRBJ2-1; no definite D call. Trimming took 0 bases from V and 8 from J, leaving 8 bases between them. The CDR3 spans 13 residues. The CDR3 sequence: CASSLANEDEQFF. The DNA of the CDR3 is TGTGCCAGCAGTTTAGCGAACGAAGATGAGCAGTTCTTC.

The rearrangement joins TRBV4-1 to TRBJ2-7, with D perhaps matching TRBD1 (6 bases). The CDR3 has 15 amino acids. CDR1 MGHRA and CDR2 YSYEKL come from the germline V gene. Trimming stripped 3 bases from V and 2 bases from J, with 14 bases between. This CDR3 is CASSQRVQGPYEQYV. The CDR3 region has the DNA TGCGCCAGCAGCCAGAGAGTACAGGGACCCTACGAGCAGTACGTC.

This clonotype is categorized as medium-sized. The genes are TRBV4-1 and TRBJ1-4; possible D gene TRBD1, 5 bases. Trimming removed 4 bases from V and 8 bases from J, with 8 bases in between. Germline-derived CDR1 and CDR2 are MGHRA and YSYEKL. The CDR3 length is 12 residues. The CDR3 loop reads CASSPEGEKLFF. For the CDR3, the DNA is TGCGCCAGCAGCCCTGAGGGGGAAAAACTGTTTTTT.

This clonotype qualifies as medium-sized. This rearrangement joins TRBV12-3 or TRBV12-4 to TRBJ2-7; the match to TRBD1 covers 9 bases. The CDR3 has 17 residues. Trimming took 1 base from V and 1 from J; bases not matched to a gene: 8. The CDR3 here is CASSLGSRDRDSYEQYF. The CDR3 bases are TGTGCCAGCAGTTTAGGCTCGCGGGACAGGGATTCCTACGAGCAGTACTTC.

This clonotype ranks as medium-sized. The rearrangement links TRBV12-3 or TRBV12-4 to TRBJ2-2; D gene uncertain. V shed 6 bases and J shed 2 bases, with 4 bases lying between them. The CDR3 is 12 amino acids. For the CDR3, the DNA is TGTGCCAGCAGATTAAACACCGGGGAGCTGTTTTTT. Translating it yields CASRLNTGELFF.

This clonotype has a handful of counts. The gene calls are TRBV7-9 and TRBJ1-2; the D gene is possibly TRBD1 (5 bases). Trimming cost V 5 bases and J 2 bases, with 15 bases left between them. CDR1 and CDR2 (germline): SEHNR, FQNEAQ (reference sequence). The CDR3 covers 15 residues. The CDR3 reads CASSRSRALNYGYTF. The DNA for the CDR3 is TGTGCCAGCAGCCGGTCCAGGGCATTGAACTATGGCTACACCTTC.

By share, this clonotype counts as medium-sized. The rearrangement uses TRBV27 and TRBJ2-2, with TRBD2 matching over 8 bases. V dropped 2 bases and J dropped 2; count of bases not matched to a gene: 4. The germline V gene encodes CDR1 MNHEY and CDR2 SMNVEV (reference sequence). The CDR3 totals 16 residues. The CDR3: CASSLLGTSNTGELFF. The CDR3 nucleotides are TGTGCCAGCAGTTTACTCGGGACTAGTAACACCGGGGAGCTGTTTTTT.

As DNA, the CDR3 is TGTGCCAGCAGCTTGTCACAGGGGGCCAGTAATGAAAAACTGTTTTTT. Amino acid sequence: CASSLSQGASNEKLFF. The chain couples TRBV7-6 to TRBJ1-4; 9 nucleotides match TRBD1. The CDR3 spans 16 residues. V gave up 3 bases and J gave up 4 bases; unmatched junction bases: 6. CDR1 and CDR2 from the germline V gene are SGHVS and FNYEAQ. Together with reference TRBV7-6 and TRBJ1-4, the CDR3 gives the full variable domain: GAGVSQSPRYKVTKRGQDVALRCDPISGHVSLYWYRQALGQGPEFLTYFNYEAQQDKSGLPNDRFSAERPEGSISTLTIQRTEQRDSAMYRCASSLSQGASNEKLFFGSGTQLSVL.

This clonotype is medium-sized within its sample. The CDR3 bases are TGTGCCAGCAGTTTGTTCAGGCAACACCCCTACGAGCAGTACTTC. Amino acids: CASSLFRQHPYEQYF. The chain recombines TRBV28 with TRBJ2-7, with D hard to call. V lost 3 bases, J lost 2 bases, and 14 bases lay in between. The CDR3 spans 15 residues. Germline values: CDR1 MDHEN, CDR2 SYDVKM.

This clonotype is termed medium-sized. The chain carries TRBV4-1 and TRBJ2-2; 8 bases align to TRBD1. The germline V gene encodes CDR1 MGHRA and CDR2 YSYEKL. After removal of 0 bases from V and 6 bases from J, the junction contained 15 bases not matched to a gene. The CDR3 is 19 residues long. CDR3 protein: CASSQDSGWVTGAAGELFF. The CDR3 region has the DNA TGCGCCAGCAGCCAAGATTCGGGGTGGGTGACAGGGGCCGCCGGGGAGCTGTTTTTT.

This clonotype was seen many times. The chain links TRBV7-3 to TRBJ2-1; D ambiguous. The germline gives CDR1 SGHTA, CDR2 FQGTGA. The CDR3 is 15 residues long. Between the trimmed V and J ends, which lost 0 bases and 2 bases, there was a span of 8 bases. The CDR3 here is CASSLTPPAYNEQFF. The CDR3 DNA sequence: TGTGCCAGCAGCTTAACCCCCCCGGCCTACAATGAGCAGTTCTTC.

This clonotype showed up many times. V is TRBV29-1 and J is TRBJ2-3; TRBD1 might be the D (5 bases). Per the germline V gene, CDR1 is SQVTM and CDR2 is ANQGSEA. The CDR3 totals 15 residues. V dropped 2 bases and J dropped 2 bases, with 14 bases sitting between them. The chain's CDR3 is CSVEPRAGITDTQYF. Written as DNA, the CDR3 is TGCAGCGTTGAACCCCGGGCAGGGATCACAGATACGCAGTATTTT.

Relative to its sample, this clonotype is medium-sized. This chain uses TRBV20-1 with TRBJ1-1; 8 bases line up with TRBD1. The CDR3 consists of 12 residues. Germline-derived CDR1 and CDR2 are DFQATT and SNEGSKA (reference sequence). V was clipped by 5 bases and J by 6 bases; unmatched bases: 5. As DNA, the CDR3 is TGCAGTGCTCCCTACAGGGGGGCTGAAGCTTTCTTT. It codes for CSAPYRGAEAFF.

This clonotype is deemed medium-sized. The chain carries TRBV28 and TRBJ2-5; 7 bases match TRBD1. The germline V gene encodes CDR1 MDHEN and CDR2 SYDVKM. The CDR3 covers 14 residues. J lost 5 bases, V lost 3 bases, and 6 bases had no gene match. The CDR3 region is CASSFHGQAETQYF. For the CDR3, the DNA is TGTGCCAGCAGTTTTCACGGACAGGCTGAGACCCAGTACTTC. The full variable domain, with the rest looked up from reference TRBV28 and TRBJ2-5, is DVKVTQSSRYLVKRTGEKVFLECVQDMDHENMFWYRQDPGLGLRLIYFSYDVKMKEKGDIPEGYSVSREKKERFSLILESASTNQTSMYLCASSFHGQAETQYFGPGTRLLVL.

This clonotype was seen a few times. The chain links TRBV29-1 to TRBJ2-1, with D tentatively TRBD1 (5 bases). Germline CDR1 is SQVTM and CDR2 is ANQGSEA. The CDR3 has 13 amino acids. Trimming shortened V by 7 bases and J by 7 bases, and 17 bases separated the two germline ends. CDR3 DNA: TGCAGCGCCCCAGGGAAGGTTGGGAATGAGCAGTTCTTC. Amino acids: CSAPGKVGNEQFF.

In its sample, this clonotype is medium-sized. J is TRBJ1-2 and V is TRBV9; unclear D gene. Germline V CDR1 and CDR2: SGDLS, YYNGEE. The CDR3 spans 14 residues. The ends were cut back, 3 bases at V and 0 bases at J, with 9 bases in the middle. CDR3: CASSDGDTNYGYTF. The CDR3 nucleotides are TGTGCCAGCAGCGATGGGGATACTAACTATGGCTACACCTTC. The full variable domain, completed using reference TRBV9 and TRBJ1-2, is DSGVTQTPKHLITATGQRVTLRCSPRSGDLSVYWYQQSLDQGLQFLIQYYNGEERAKGNILERFSAQQFPDLHSELNLSSLELGDSALYFCASSDGDTNYGYTFGSGTRLTVV.